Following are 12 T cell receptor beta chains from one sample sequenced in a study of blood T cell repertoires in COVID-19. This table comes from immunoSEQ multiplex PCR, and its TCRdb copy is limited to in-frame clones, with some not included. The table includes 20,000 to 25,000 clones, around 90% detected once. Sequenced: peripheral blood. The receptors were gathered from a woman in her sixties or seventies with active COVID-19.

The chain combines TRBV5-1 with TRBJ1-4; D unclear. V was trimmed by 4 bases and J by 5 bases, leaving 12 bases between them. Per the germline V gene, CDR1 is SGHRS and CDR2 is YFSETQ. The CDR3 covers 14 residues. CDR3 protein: CASSQSGRNEKLFF. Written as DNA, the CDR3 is TGCGCCAGCAGCCAATCTGGGAGGAATGAAAAACTGTTTTTT.

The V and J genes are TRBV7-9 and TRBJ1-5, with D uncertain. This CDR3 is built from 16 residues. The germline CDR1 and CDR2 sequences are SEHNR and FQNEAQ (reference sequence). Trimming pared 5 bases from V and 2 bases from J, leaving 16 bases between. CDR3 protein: CASSQTSGVGNQPQHF. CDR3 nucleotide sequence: TGTGCCAGCAGCCAAACCAGCGGGGTAGGCAATCAGCCCCAGCATTTT.

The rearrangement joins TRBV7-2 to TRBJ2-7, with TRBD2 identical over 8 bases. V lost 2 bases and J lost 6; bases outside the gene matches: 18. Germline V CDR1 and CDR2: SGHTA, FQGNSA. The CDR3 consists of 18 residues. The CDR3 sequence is CASSLTPGGRLGAPEQYF. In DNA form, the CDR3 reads TGTGCCAGCAGCTTAACGCCGGGGGGGCGGCTCGGGGCTCCCGAGCAGTACTTC.

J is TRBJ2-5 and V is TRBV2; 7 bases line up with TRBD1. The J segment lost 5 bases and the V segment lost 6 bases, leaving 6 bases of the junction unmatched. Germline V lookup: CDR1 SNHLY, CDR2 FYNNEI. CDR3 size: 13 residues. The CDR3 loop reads CASRGQPGETQYF. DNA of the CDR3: TGTGCCAGCAGGGGACAGCCTGGGGAGACCCAGTACTTC.

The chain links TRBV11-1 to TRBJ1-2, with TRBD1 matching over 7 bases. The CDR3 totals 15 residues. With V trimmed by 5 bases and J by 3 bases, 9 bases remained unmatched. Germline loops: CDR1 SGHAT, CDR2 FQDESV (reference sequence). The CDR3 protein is CASSRRDSGYYGYTF. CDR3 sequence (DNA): TGTGCCAGCAGCCGTCGGGACAGCGGATACTATGGCTACACCTTC.

The CDR3 protein is CASSLLGDGTGYGYTF. In DNA form, the CDR3 reads TGTGCCAGCAGCTTACTTGGTGACGGGACAGGGTATGGCTACACCTTC. This chain joins TRBV7-3 and TRBJ1-2; TRBD1 matches at 9 bases. CDR3 length: 16 amino acids. In germline, CDR1 is SGHTA, CDR2 FQGTGA. With V trimmed by 2 bases and J by 5 bases, 9 bases remained unmatched.

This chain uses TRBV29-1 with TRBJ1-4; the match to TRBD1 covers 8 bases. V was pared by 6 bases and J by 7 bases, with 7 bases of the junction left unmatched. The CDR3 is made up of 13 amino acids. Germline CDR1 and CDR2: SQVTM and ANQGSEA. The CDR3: CSVGQGIGEKLFF. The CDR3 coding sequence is TGCAGCGTAGGACAGGGAATCGGTGAAAAACTGTTTTTT.

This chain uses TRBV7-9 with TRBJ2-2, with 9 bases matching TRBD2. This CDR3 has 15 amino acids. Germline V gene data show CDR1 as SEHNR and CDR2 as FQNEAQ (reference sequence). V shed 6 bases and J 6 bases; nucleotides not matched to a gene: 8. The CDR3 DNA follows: TGTGCCAGCAGTTTGCGGGGGGGCCTCCCCGGGGAGCTGTTTTTT. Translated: CASSLRGGLPGELFF.

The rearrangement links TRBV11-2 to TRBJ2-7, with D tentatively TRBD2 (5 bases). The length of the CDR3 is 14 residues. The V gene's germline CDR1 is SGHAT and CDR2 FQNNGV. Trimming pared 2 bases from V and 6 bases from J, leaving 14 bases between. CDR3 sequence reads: CASSLSNGVSEQYF. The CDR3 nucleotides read TGTGCCAGCAGCTTATCGAACGGGGTAAGCGAGCAGTACTTC.

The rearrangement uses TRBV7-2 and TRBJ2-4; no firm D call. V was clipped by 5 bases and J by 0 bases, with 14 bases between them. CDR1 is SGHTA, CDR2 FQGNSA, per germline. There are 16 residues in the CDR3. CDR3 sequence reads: CASSADLSGAKNIQYF. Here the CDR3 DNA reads TGTGCCAGCAGCGCAGACCTATCGGGAGCCAAAAACATTCAGTACTTC.

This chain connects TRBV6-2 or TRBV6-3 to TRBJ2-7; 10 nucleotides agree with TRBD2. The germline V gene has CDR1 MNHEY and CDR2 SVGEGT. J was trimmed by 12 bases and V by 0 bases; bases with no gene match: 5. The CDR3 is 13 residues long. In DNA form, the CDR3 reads TGTGCCAGCAGTTACTCTCCGGGACTAGCGACGTACTTC. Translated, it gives CASSYSPGLATYF.

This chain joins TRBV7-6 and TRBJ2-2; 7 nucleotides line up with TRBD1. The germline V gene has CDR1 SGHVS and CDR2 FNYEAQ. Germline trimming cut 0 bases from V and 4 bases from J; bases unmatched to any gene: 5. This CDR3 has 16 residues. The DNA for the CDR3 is TGTGCCAGCAGCTTAGCGTTTGCAGGGGGCACCGGGGAGCTGTTTTTT. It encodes CASSLAFAGGTGELFF.